A selection of T cell receptor beta chains follows, all from one sample in a study of blood T cell repertoires in COVID-19. Libraries were prepared by immunoSEQ multiplex PCR; TCRdb keeps only in-frame clonotypes and omits some of them. The top ten clones hold around 24% of a sample with fewer than 200,000 clones, roughly 90% of them seen once. The sequenced sample consisted of peripheral blood. These receptors all come from a man aged 60 to 69 with acute or convalescent COVID-19. CDR3s include the opening cysteine and the closing phenylalanine or tryptophan. The order of the fields is CDR3 length, D gene, clone size, V gene, J gene, CDR3 protein, CDR3 DNA. A D gene is named only where the DNA matches it firmly. Only part of the rows carry a size: once, few, many, or a class if the clone is expanded.

len: 15; d_gene: TRBD2; abundance: NA; v_gene: TRBV10-3; j_gene: TRBJ2-5; CDR3aa: CAISGASGRQETQYF; CDR3nt: TGTGCCATCAGTGGGGCTAGCGGGAGGCAAGAGACCCAGTACTTC
len: 14; d_gene: TRBD2; abundance: NA; v_gene: TRBV5-1; j_gene: TRBJ2-7; CDR3aa: CASSLIAGEFEQYF; CDR3nt: TGCGCCAGCAGCTTAATAGCGGGAGAGTTCGAGCAGTACTTC
len: 16; d_gene: TRBD1; abundance: NA; v_gene: TRBV5-1; j_gene: TRBJ1-4; CDR3aa: CASSLGQGATNEKLFF; CDR3nt: TGCGCCAGCAGCTTGGGCCAGGGGGCAACTAATGAAAAACTGTTTTTT
len: 15; d_gene: NA; abundance: NA; v_gene: TRBV30; j_gene: TRBJ1-6; CDR3aa: CAWSVGDGLNSPLHF; CDR3nt: TGTGCCTGGAGTGTGGGAGACGGATTGAATTCACCCCTCCACTTT
len: 14; d_gene: NA; abundance: few; v_gene: TRBV5-4; j_gene: TRBJ1-4; CDR3aa: CASSRGETNEKLFF; CDR3nt: TGTGCCAGCAGCCGAGGAGAGACTAATGAAAAACTGTTTTTT
len: 15; d_gene: NA; abundance: NA; v_gene: TRBV28; j_gene: TRBJ2-2; CDR3aa: CASRADPRQTGELFF; CDR3nt: TGTGCCAGCAGGGCCGACCCCCGACAAACCGGGGAGCTGTTTTTT
len: 12; d_gene: NA; abundance: NA; v_gene: TRBV7-2; j_gene: TRBJ1-1; CDR3aa: CASSLRTGGAFF; CDR3nt: TGTGCCAGCAGCTTACGAACAGGTGGGGCTTTCTTT
len: 15; d_gene: TRBD1; abundance: NA; v_gene: TRBV14; j_gene: TRBJ1-1; CDR3aa: CASSQDQGAGTEAFF; CDR3nt: TGTGCCAGCAGCCAAGATCAGGGGGCAGGGACTGAAGCTTTCTTT
len: 15; d_gene: NA; abundance: NA; v_gene: TRBV6-6; j_gene: TRBJ2-3; CDR3aa: CASSYPGGSTDTQYF; CDR3nt: TGTGCCAGCAGTTACCCAGGGGGGAGCACAGATACGCAGTATTTT
len: 15; d_gene: TRBD1; abundance: NA; v_gene: TRBV9; j_gene: TRBJ1-2; CDR3aa: CASSVVPGGNYGYTF; CDR3nt: TGTGCCAGCAGCGTAGTTCCAGGGGGGAACTATGGCTACACCTTC
len: 12; d_gene: NA; abundance: NA; v_gene: TRBV5-1; j_gene: TRBJ1-2; CDR3aa: CASTGVNYGYTF; CDR3nt: TGCGCCAGCACAGGGGTTAACTATGGCTACACCTTC
len: 14; d_gene: NA; abundance: NA; v_gene: TRBV5-1; j_gene: TRBJ1-4; CDR3aa: CASSSQGTNEKLFF; CDR3nt: TGCGCCAGCAGCTCACAGGGCACTAATGAAAAACTGTTTTTT
len: 13; d_gene: NA; abundance: NA; v_gene: TRBV6-5; j_gene: TRBJ2-2; CDR3aa: CASTNRDTGELFF; CDR3nt: TGTGCCAGCACCAACCGGGACACCGGGGAGCTGTTTTTT
len: 17; d_gene: TRBD2; abundance: NA; v_gene: TRBV4-1; j_gene: TRBJ2-1; CDR3aa: CASSQDLAGVGYNEQFF; CDR3nt: TGCGCCAGCAGCCAAGACCTAGCGGGGGTAGGTTACAATGAGCAGTTCTTC
len: 14; d_gene: NA; abundance: NA; v_gene: TRBV9; j_gene: TRBJ2-7; CDR3aa: CASGPAGDSYEQYF; CDR3nt: TGTGCCAGCGGCCCCGCGGGTGACTCCTACGAGCAGTACTTC
len: 14; d_gene: TRBD1; abundance: NA; v_gene: TRBV19; j_gene: TRBJ1-5; CDR3aa: CASTSGTGLPPQHF; CDR3nt: TGTGCCAGTACCTCCGGGACAGGGCTCCCGCCCCAGCATTTT
len: 13; d_gene: NA; abundance: NA; v_gene: TRBV7-3; j_gene: TRBJ1-1; CDR3aa: CASSGGVNTEAFF; CDR3nt: TGTGCCAGCAGCGGTGGAGTGAACACTGAAGCTTTCTTT
len: 15; d_gene: NA; abundance: NA; v_gene: TRBV11-3; j_gene: TRBJ1-3; CDR3aa: CASSQDSGSGNTIYF; CDR3nt: TGTGCCAGCAGCCAGGACTCGGGCTCTGGAAACACCATATATTTT
len: 18; d_gene: NA; abundance: NA; v_gene: TRBV11-2; j_gene: TRBJ2-3; CDR3aa: CASSLRAAVGARTDTQYF; CDR3nt: TGTGCCAGCAGCTTACGCGCCGCGGTGGGGGCACGCACAGATACGCAGTATTTT
len: 15; d_gene: TRBD1; abundance: NA; v_gene: TRBV5-1; j_gene: TRBJ2-6; CDR3aa: CASSSTGAGANVLTF; CDR3nt: TGCGCCAGCAGCTCGACAGGGGCTGGGGCCAACGTCCTGACTTTC
len: 15; d_gene: NA; abundance: NA; v_gene: TRBV29-1; j_gene: TRBJ2-7; CDR3aa: CSVEGARGNYYEQYF; CDR3nt: TGCAGCGTTGAGGGGGCGCGGGGGAATTACTACGAGCAGTACTTC
len: 16; d_gene: TRBD2; abundance: once; v_gene: TRBV5-1; j_gene: TRBJ2-7; CDR3aa: CASRIGTSGSLYEQYF; CDR3nt: TGCGCCAGCAGAATCGGGACTAGCGGGAGTCTATACGAGCAGTACTTC
len: 14; d_gene: NA; abundance: NA; v_gene: TRBV11-2; j_gene: TRBJ2-3; CDR3aa: CASSLDYGLDTQYF; CDR3nt: TGTGCCAGCAGCTTAGATTACGGACTCGATACGCAGTATTTT
len: 16; d_gene: NA; abundance: NA; v_gene: TRBV5-1; j_gene: TRBJ2-4; CDR3aa: CASSWGLTLAKNIQYF; CDR3nt: TGCGCCAGCAGCTGGGGACTTACACTAGCCAAAAACATTCAGTACTTC
len: 13; d_gene: NA; abundance: NA; v_gene: TRBV20-1; j_gene: TRBJ1-3; CDR3aa: CSASPSSGNTIYF; CDR3nt: TGCAGTGCTAGTCCGAGCTCTGGAAACACCATATATTTT
len: 14; d_gene: NA; abundance: NA; v_gene: TRBV30; j_gene: TRBJ1-5; CDR3aa: CAWSAFSSNQPQHF; CDR3nt: TGTGCCTGGAGTGCTTTTTCTAGCAATCAGCCCCAGCATTTT
len: 15; d_gene: TRBD1; abundance: NA; v_gene: TRBV14; j_gene: TRBJ1-2; CDR3aa: CASSQPGQGSAGYTF; CDR3nt: TGTGCCAGCAGCCAGCCGGGACAGGGGTCTGCTGGCTACACCTTC
len: 13; d_gene: TRBD1; abundance: NA; v_gene: TRBV30; j_gene: TRBJ2-1; CDR3aa: CAWRRQGAKYEFF; CDR3nt: TGTGCCTGGAGACGACAGGGGGCGAAGTACGAGTTCTTC
len: 16; d_gene: TRBD1; abundance: NA; v_gene: TRBV5-6; j_gene: TRBJ1-2; CDR3aa: CASSLTTTGWAYGYTF; CDR3nt: TGTGCCAGCAGCTTGACCACGACAGGGTGGGCCTATGGCTACACCTTC
len: 13; d_gene: NA; abundance: NA; v_gene: TRBV7-3; j_gene: TRBJ1-1; CDR3aa: CASSLGGLTEAFF; CDR3nt: TGTGCCAGCAGCTTGGGGGGGCTCACTGAAGCTTTCTTT
len: 15; d_gene: TRBD1; abundance: NA; v_gene: TRBV2; j_gene: TRBJ1-1; CDR3aa: CASSETSGTGLGAFF; CDR3nt: TGTGCCAGCAGTGAAACTTCCGGGACAGGACTTGGAGCTTTCTTT
len: 15; d_gene: TRBD2; abundance: NA; v_gene: TRBV7-2; j_gene: TRBJ2-7; CDR3aa: CASSPGTSGRVKQYF; CDR3nt: TGTGCCAGCAGCCCAGGGACTAGCGGGAGAGTCAAGCAGTACTTC
len: 17; d_gene: TRBD2; abundance: NA; v_gene: TRBV7-8; j_gene: TRBJ2-7; CDR3aa: CASSLASLREISYEQYF; CDR3nt: TGTGCCAGCAGCTTAGCGTCGTTGCGGGAGATCTCCTACGAGCAGTACTTC
len: 15; d_gene: TRBD1; abundance: NA; v_gene: TRBV2; j_gene: TRBJ1-2; CDR3aa: CASTRGQLANYGYTF; CDR3nt: TGTGCCAGCACCAGGGGGCAGTTAGCTAACTATGGCTACACCTTC
len: 15; d_gene: TRBD1; abundance: NA; v_gene: TRBV7-8; j_gene: TRBJ2-2; CDR3aa: CASSLGTGGSGELFF; CDR3nt: TGTGCCAGCAGCTTAGGGACAGGGGGGTCCGGGGAGCTGTTTTTT
len: 13; d_gene: TRBD1; abundance: NA; v_gene: TRBV19; j_gene: TRBJ2-3; CDR3aa: CASSTTGADTQYF; CDR3nt: TGTGCCAGTAGTACCACAGGGGCGGATACGCAGTATTTT
len: 16; d_gene: TRBD1; abundance: once; v_gene: TRBV10-3; j_gene: TRBJ2-5; CDR3aa: CAISDWQQGVSETQYF; CDR3nt: TGTGCCATCAGTGACTGGCAACAGGGGGTTTCAGAGACCCAGTACTTC